The 19 T cell receptor beta chains reported below all come from one sample, sequenced in a study of CD8 T cells in ankylosing spondylitis. TCRdb recomputed calls from the 5' RACE reads with MiXCR, one row per CDR3 protein. In the table there are fewer than 400,000 distinct CDR3 sequences, approximately 8% of which are singletons. General study findings and limits: Among TCR beta sequences, a motif of eight highly homologous variants appeared characteristic of ankylosing spondylitis blood.

Their specific antigens are unknown. The specimen sequenced was blood, either unsorted or a sorted T cell fraction (not recorded which). Receptors originate from a male donor with ankylosing spondylitis.

V usage is TRBV10-3 and J usage is TRBJ1-1; 9 nucleotides match TRBD1. Germline trimming cut 4 bases from V and 4 bases from J; bases unmatched to any gene: 4. Germline CDR1 reads ENHRY; CDR2 reads SYGVKD. The CDR3 spans 14 residues. The CDR3 DNA follows: TGTGCCATCAGTGTAACAGGGGGCGGCACTGAAGCTTTCTTT. Translated, it gives CAISVTGGGTEAFF.

This clonotype was seen a few times. CDR3 residues: CASSQEETVTDTQYF. The CDR3 nucleotides read TGTGCCAGCAGCCAAGAAGAGACTGTCACAGATACGCAGTATTTT. The chain couples TRBV4-2 to TRBJ2-3; D not certain. Trimming cost V 0 bases and J 2 bases, with 9 bases left between them. CDR1 is LGHNA and CDR2 is YNFKEQ in the germline V gene. The CDR3 length is 15 residues.

This rearrangement joins TRBV10-3 to TRBJ1-1; no definite D call. V lost 2 bases and J 0 bases, leaving 7 bases between the germline ends. The CDR3 has 14 residues. Germline V gives CDR1 ENHRY, CDR2 SYGVKD. The CDR3 nucleotides are TGTGCCATCAGTGAGGGCCAGCTGAACACTGAAGCTTTCTTT. As protein: CAISEGQLNTEAFF.

The V and J genes are TRBV11-3 and TRBJ2-3; either TRBD1 or TRBD2 may supply D (5 bases each). Trimming shortened V by 5 bases and J by 0 bases, and 18 bases separated the two germline ends. The CDR3 runs 17 residues. CDR1 SGHNT and CDR2 YENEEA come from the germline V gene. CDR3 in DNA: TGTGCCAGCAGCCTCACCGAGGGGCTCCGAAGCACAGATACGCAGTATTTT. Its translation: CASSLTEGLRSTDTQYF.

This clonotype was seen only a few times. The chain couples TRBV7-3 to TRBJ2-3; no clear D gene. CDR1 is SGHTA and CDR2 is FQGTGA in the germline V gene. CDR3 length equals 14 residues. Trimming took 1 base from V and 3 from J, leaving 8 bases between them. The DNA for the CDR3 is TGTGCCAGCAGCTTAAAGGGCATAACAGATACGCAGTATTTT. Translation gives CASSLKGITDTQYF.

This clonotype has just one count. For the CDR3, the DNA is TGTGCCAGCAGTCCACGACTAGCGGGAGGGCCTATTTCAGATACGCAGTATTTT. It encodes CASSPRLAGGPISDTQYF. The chain combines TRBV27 with TRBJ2-3; 14 bases are shared with TRBD2. Germline loops: CDR1 MNHEY, CDR2 SMNVEV (reference sequence). The trim removed 5 bases at V and 4 bases at J, leaving 11 bases unmatched. This CDR3 contains 18 residues.

This clonotype was counted between two and nine times. The chain recombines TRBV25-1 with TRBJ1-4; 9 nucleotides line up with TRBD1. The V segment lost 0 bases and the J segment 7 bases; nucleotides outside the gene matches: 6. Germline CDR1 MGHDK, CDR2 SYGVNS. This CDR3 region has 16 residues. CDR3 bases: TGTGCCAGCAGTGAATACCTGACAGGGGGAAGTGAAAAACTGTTTTTT. This translates into CASSEYLTGGSEKLFF.

The chain joins TRBV9 to TRBJ2-6, with a possible D match to TRBD1 (5 bases). CDR3 length: 15 residues. Germline V gene data show CDR1 as SGDLS and CDR2 as YYNGEE. V dropped 1 base and J dropped 4 bases, with 9 bases sitting between them. This CDR3 is CASSVRGPGANVLTF. In nucleotides, the CDR3 is TGTGCCAGCAGCGTAAGGGGTCCCGGGGCCAACGTCCTGACTTTC.

The chain is built from TRBV4-1 and TRBJ1-6; D unclear. Germline V gives CDR1 MGHRA, CDR2 YSYEKL. V lost 0 bases to trimming and J lost 8 bases, with 11 bases between them. The length of the CDR3 is 15 residues. CDR3 nucleotide sequence: TGCGCCAGCAGCCAAGATCGTGTGTCAGATTCACCCCTCCACTTT. It translates to CASSQDRVSDSPLHF.

This clonotype was observed many times. The rearrangement links TRBV7-2 to TRBJ2-7; 7 positions agree with TRBD2. CDR3 length: 15 residues. J gave up 3 bases and V 6 bases, and 11 bases lay outside the gene matches. Germline V gene lookup returns CDR1 SGHTA and CDR2 FQGNSA. The CDR3 nucleotides read TGTGCCAGCAGACCTCTAGCGGTCCCCTACTACGAGCAGTACTTC. Protein sequence: CASRPLAVPYYEQYF.

This clonotype was found many times. The chain links TRBV21-1 to TRBJ2-7; the D call in the table, TRBD1, was not verified against the DNA. TRBV21-1 is a documented pseudogene. CDR3 size: 14 residues. CDR3: CASSKLGQLLEQYF. The CDR3 bases are TGTGCCAGCAGCAAATTGGGGCAACTACTGGAGCAGTACTTC.

The sample holds a few counts of this clonotype. The gene calls are TRBV7-2 and TRBJ2-7; D may be TRBD1 (6 bases). Germline loops: CDR1 SGHTA, CDR2 FQGNSA. V was clipped by 1 base and J by 2 bases, with 9 bases between them. This CDR3 has 14 amino acids. Here the CDR3 DNA reads TGTGCCAGCAGCTTAGTCACAGGGCCCTACGAGCAGTACTTC. Encoded protein: CASSLVTGPYEQYF.

The chain carries TRBV3-1 and TRBJ2-7, with unresolved D. Between the trimmed V and J ends, which lost 1 base and 3 bases, there was a span of 13 bases. The CDR3 is 15 residues long. The germline CDR1 and CDR2 sequences are LGHDT and YNNKEL (reference sequence). The CDR3 is CASSQVPELIYEQYF. The DNA for the CDR3 is TGTGCCAGCAGCCAAGTGCCTGAATTAATCTACGAGCAGTACTTC.

This clonotype was counted only a few times. The chain carries TRBV7-7 and TRBJ2-1; TRBD1 might be the D (5 bases). The CDR3 extends over 16 amino acids. Trimming left V 4 bases short and J 0 bases short, with 13 bases between. Per the germline V gene, CDR1 is SSHAT and CDR2 is FNYEAQ (reference sequence). The CDR3 reads CASSSGHASSYNEQFF. The CDR3 coding sequence is TGTGCCAGCAGCTCCGGACACGCCAGCTCCTACAATGAGCAGTTCTTC.

This clonotype was observed a few times. The V gene is TRBV7-6, the J gene TRBJ1-5; D unclear. V shed 1 base and J shed 6 bases, with 7 bases lying between them. The CDR3 runs 13 residues. The V gene's germline CDR1 is SGHVS and CDR2 FNYEAQ. The CDR3 here is CASSLEPGQPQHF. The CDR3 DNA is TGTGCCAGCAGCTTAGAACCCGGTCAGCCCCAGCATTTT.

The V gene is TRBV10-3, the J gene TRBJ2-5; D is possibly TRBD1 (6 bases). CDR1 ENHRY and CDR2 SYGVKD come from the germline V gene. The CDR3 sequence is 15 residues long. Trimming took 3 bases from V and 5 from J, leaving 16 bases between them. The CDR3 loop is CAISDDRGFGETQYF. In DNA form, the CDR3 reads TGTGCCATCAGTGATGATAGGGGGTTCGGGGAGACCCAGTACTTC.

This clonotype was found many times. J is TRBJ1-2 and V is TRBV28; D is perhaps TRBD1 (6 bases). The germline V and J ends were trimmed by 7 bases and 5 bases, with 26 bases remaining between them. Germline V lookup: CDR1 MDHEN, CDR2 SYDVKM. The CDR3 length is 17 residues. The chain's CDR3 is CASTRRTLTGISYGYTF. The CDR3 bases are TGTGCCAGCACTCGCCGAACACTCACAGGGATATCATATGGCTACACCTTC.

The V call is TRBV5-1, the J call TRBJ2-2, with unresolved D. The CDR3 consists of 11 residues. V gave up 5 bases and J gave up 5 bases, with 4 bases separating them. CDR1 is SGHRS and CDR2 is YFSETQ in the germline V gene. DNA of the CDR3: TGCGCCAGCAGAGAGACCGGGGAGCTGTTTTTT. Its protein is CASRETGELFF.

J is TRBJ2-2 and V is TRBV4-2; 8 bases line up with TRBD2. The germline V gene encodes CDR1 LGHNA and CDR2 YNFKEQ. The CDR3 is 15 amino acids. Trimming cost V 2 bases and J 7 bases; bases outside gene matches: 6. The CDR3, as DNA: TGTGCCAGCAGCCAAATCCGGCGGGAGGTCGGGGAGCTGTTTTTT. This translates into CASSQIRREVGELFF.